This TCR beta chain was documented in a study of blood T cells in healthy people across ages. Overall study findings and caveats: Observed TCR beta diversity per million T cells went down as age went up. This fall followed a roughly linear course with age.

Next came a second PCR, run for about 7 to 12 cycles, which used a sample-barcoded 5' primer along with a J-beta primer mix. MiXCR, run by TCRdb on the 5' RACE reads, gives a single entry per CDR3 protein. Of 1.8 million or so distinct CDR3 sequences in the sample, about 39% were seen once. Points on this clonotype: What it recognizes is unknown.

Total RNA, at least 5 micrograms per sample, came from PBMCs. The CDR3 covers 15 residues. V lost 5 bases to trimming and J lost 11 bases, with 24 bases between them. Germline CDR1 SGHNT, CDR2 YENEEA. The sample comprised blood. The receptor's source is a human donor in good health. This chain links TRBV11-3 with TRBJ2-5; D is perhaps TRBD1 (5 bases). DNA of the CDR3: TGTGCCAGCAGCCACTTGGTAGGGGTGCATAGAGAGCAGTACTTC. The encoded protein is CASSHLVGVHREQYF.